The sequence of this T cell receptor (beta chain) was determined in a study of blood T cell repertoires in COVID-19. For the study at large: There were acute and convalescent COVID-19 samples, and they came from the United States, Italy and Spain. Sources were T cells, B-cell-depleted T cells, or PBMCs; the material itself was cDNA or gDNA.

Original analysis: The assay estimated nucleated cells by amplifying reference gene primers. The method was immunoSEQ multiplex PCR; TCRdb's version includes in-frame clones alone and lacks a portion of them. That table gives V, J and clone size, and the DNA gave D and trimming. The repertoire holds about 250,000 clones, with nearly 90% as singletons. V gave up 7 bases and J gave up 10 bases; unmatched junction bases: 15. The CDR3 consists of 15 residues. Germline V gene data show CDR1 as SEHNR and CDR2 as FQNEAQ (reference sequence). Sequencing was done on a sample of peripheral blood. The sequence came from a man aged 18 to 29 with active or convalescent COVID-19. The chain uses TRBV7-9 and TRBJ2-1; the match to TRBD2 covers 8 bases. For the CDR3, the DNA is TGTGCCAGCACTCTCCGGGGGGGCAGGGAATCCGAGCAGTTCTTC. Amino acid sequence: CASTLRGGRESEQFF.